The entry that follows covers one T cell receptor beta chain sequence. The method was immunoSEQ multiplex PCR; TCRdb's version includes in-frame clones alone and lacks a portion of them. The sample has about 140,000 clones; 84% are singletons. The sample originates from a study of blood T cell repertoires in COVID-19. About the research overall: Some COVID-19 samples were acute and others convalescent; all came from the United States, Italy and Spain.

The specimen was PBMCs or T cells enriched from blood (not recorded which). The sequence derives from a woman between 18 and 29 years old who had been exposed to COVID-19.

The chain's CDR3 is CASSPPSSRGYTF. CDR3 bases: TGTGCCAGCTCACCACCGTCTAGTCGTGGCTACACCTTC. The chain links TRBV18 to TRBJ1-2; D remains unclear. The V end was cut by 0 bases, the J end by 7 bases, with 9 bases between. Germline V gene data show CDR1 as KGHSH and CDR2 as LQKENI. This CDR3 spans 13 amino acids.